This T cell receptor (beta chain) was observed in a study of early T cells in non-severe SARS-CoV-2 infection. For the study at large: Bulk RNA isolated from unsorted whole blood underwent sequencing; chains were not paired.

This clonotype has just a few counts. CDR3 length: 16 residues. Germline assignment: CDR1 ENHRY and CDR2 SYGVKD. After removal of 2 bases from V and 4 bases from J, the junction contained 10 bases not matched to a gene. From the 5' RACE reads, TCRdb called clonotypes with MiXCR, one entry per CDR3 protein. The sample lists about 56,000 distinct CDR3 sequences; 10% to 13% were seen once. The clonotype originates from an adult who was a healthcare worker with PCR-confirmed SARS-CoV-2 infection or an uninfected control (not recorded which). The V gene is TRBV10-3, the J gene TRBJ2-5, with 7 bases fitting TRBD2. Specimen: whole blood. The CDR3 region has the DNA TGTGCCATCAGTGAGGTATTAGTGGGGACTATAGAGACCCAGTACTTC. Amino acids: CAISEVLVGTIETQYF.